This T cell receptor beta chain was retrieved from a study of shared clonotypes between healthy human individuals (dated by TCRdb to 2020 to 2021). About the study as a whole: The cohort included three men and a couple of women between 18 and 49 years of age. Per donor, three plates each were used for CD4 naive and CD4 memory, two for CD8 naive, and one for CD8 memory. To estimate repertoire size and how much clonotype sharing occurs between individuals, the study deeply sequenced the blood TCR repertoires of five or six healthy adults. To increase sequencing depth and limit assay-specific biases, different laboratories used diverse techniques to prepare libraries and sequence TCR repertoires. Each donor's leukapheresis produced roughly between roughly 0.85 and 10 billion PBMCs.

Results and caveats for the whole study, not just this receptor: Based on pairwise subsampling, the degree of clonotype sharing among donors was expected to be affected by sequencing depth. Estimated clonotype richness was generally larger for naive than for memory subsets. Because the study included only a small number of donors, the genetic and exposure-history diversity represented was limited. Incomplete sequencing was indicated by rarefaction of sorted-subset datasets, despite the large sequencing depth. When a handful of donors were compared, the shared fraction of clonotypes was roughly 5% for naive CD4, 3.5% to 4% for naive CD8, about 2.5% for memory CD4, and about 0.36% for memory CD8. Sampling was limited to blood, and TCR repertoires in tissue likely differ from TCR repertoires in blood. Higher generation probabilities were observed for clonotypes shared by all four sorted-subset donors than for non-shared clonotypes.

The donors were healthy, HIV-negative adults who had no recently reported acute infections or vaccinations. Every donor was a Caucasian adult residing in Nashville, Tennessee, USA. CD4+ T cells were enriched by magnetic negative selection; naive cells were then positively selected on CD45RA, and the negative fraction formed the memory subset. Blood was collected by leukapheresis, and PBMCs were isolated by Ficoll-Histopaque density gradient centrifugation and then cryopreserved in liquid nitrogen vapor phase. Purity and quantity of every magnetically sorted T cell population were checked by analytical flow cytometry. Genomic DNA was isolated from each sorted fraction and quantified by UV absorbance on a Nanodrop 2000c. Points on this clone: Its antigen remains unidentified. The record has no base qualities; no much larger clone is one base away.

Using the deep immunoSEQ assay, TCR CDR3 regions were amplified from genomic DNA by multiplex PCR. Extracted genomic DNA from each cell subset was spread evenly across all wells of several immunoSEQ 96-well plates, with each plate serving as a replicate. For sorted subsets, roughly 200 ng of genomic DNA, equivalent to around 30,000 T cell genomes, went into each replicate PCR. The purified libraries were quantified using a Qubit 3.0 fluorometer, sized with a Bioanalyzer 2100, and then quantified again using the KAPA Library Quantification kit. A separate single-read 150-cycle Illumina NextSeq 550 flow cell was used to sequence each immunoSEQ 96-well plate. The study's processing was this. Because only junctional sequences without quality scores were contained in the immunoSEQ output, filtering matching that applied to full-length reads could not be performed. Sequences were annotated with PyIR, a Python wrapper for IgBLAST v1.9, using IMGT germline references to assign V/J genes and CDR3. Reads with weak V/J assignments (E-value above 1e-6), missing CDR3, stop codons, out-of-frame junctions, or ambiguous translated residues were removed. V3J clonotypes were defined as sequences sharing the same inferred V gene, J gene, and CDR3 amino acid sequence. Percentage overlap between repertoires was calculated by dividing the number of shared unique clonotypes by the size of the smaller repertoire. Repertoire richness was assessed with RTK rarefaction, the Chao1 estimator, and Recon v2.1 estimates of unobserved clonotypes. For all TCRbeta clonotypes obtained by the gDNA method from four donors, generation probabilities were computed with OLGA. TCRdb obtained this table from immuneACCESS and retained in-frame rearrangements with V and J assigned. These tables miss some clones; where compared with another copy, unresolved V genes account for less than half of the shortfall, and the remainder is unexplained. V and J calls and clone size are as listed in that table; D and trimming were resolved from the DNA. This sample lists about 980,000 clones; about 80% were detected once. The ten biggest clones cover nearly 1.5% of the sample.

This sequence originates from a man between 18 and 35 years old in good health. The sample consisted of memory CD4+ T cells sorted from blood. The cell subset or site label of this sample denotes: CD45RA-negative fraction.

In nucleotide form, the sequence is TGCGCCAGCAGCTTGGACAGTGGAAGCAATCAGCCCCAGCATTTT. This translates into CASSLDSGSNQPQHF. This chain joins TRBV5-1 to TRBJ1-5; no confident D gene assignment can be made. Trimming takes 0 bases from V and 1 base from J, and the germline ends sit 8 bases apart. The CDR3 contains 15 residues, cysteine and phenylalanine counted. Just the 45-base CDR3 DNA is kept, in frame starting at base 1. CDR1 is given as SGHRS and CDR2 as YFSETQ, both from the germline V gene.